This TCR beta chain was captured by sequencing in a study of blood T cell repertoires in COVID-19. Overall study context: Sites across the United States, Italy and Spain contributed samples from acute and convalescent COVID-19.

Sequenced by immunoSEQ multiplex PCR; TCRdb stores in-frame clones only, minus some. The data show some 87,000 clones, around 81% seen once. The V gene end was trimmed by 8 bases and the J gene end by 0 bases; junction bases not matched to a gene: 8. The CDR3 runs to 16 residues. CDR1 and CDR2 from the germline V gene are SNHLY and FYNNEI. The receptor comes from a woman aged 70-85 years with active or convalescent COVID-19. The sequenced material came from peripheral blood. The chain carries TRBV2 and TRBJ1-4; TRBD1 aligns across 8 bases. The CDR3 is CASVLTGVSTNEKLFF. The CDR3 DNA is TGTGCCAGCGTTTTGACAGGGGTTTCAACTAATGAAAAACTGTTTTTT.